This TCR beta chain was sequenced during a study of CD8+CD57+ T cells in acquired aplastic anemia. Study summary: The study obtained an average of approximately 2.9 ug of DNA from sorted CD4+ and CD8+ cells.

TCR beta VDJ combinations and CDR3 sequences were profiled from genomic DNA. TCRdb recomputed calls from the reads with MiXCR, one row per CDR3 protein. Of about 180,000 distinct CDR3 sequences listed, 40% to 50% are singletons. The TCR sequence derives from a human donor in good health. Sequencing used sorted CD4+, CD8+, or CD8+CD57+ T cells (not recorded which) from PBMCs.

Here the CDR3 DNA reads TGTGCCATCAGTGAGACGGGACAGGGGAATTCACCCCTCCACTTT. As protein: CAISETGQGNSPLHF. The chain recombines TRBV10-3 with TRBJ1-6, with 10 bases matching TRBD1. Germline V lookup: CDR1 ENHRY, CDR2 SYGVKD. This CDR3 is built from 15 residues. Trimming cost V 2 bases and J 7 bases; bases outside gene matches: 2.